This T cell receptor (beta chain) was profiled in a study of shared clonotypes between healthy human individuals. Broader study findings: Naive CD4 clonotype sharing across several donors was around 5.5%.

There are 11 residues in the CDR3. Trimming cost V 4 bases and J 4 bases, with 5 bases left between them. Germline loops: CDR1 MDHEN, CDR2 SYDVKM. This clone was seen only a few times. Its antigen is still unknown. This CDR3 is also generated by other DNA sequences in the sample. Naive CD8 isolation took CD45RO-negative cells positively selected for CCR7 and excluded terminally differentiated effector memory CD45RA+ cells. The authors' processing: As immunoSEQ supplied junction-only sequences (without quality scores), filtering differed. Repertoires were generated with immunoSEQ multiplex PCR, while TCRdb's copy carries only in-frame clones and drops some. V and J calls and clone size follow that table, whereas D and trimming were derived from the DNA. The table includes about 600,000 clones, about 95% detected once.

The sample was naive CD8+ T cells sorted from blood. V usage is TRBV28 and J usage is TRBJ2-7; D is unclear. The TCR originated in a woman aged 25 to 39 in good health. The CDR3 spells CASSYSYEQYF. CDR3 nucleotide sequence: TGTGCCAGCAGTTACTCTTACGAGCAGTACTTC.